This T cell receptor beta chain was identified during a study of post-analysis software for immune sequencing data. This clonotype was observed once. What it recognizes is unknown. General observations from the study: TRBV5-6, TRBV5-1 and TRBV20-1 belonged to a set of roughly 5 TRBV segments that were more frequent in patients than controls. The study found significantly lower normalized Chao1 diversity in multiple sclerosis patients than in controls.

Prepared TCR beta cDNA libraries contained unique molecular identifiers. T cells, about 0.85 to 11 million of them, yielded roughly 550,000 cDNA molecules. From the PCR reads, TCRdb called clonotypes with MiXCR, one entry per CDR3 protein. This sample carries fewer than 900,000 distinct CDR3 sequences, around 45% of them seen once, and the ten largest clones take 4.9%. CDR1 and CDR2 (germline): ENHRY, SYGVKD. This CDR3 has 15 amino acids. Trimming left V 2 bases short and J 6 bases short, with 16 bases between. The specimen sequenced was blood. The gene calls are TRBV10-3 and TRBJ1-2, with D unresolved. This receptor was taken from a girl between 10 and 17 years old with multiple sclerosis. CDR3 sequence reads: CAISEGPFLKDGYTF. In DNA, the CDR3 is TGTGCCATCAGTGAGGGACCTTTCCTTAAGGATGGCTACACCTTC.